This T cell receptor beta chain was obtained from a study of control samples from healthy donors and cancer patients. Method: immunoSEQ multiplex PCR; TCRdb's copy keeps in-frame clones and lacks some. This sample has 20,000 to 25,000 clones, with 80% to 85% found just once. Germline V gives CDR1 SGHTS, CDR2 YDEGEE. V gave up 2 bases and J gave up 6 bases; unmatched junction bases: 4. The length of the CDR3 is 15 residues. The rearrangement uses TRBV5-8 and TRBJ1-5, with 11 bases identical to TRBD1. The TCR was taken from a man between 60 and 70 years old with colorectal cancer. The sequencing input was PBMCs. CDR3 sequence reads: CASSFIGQGAQPQHF. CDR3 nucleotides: TGTGCCAGCAGCTTCATAGGACAGGGGGCTCAGCCCCAGCATTTT.